The following is a TCR beta chain sequence with its context. Its target is not known. The data stem from a study of regulatory and conventional T cells in RAG deficiency. Whole-study findings and limits: Shannon entropy was markedly lower and Simpson indices higher in RAG-deficient patients than control T-cell subsets. Treg unique TCR beta sequences were around 100-fold fewer in Omenn syndrome and CID/AS patients than controls. Omenn patients showed >90% Treg-Tconv overlap and shorter CDR3 lengths.

Conventional CD4+ T cells were sorted from blood as CD25-low CD127-high cells. Libraries were prepared by immunoSEQ multiplex PCR; TCRdb keeps only in-frame clonotypes and omits some of them. The profile shows over 10,000 clones, more than 85% of them singletons. The same specimen was also included in a second study, on regulatory T cells. That paper states: The PCR used 52 TRBV and 13 TRBJ primers. Regulatory T cells showed the strongest V-J pair restriction and V/J gene skewing among patient repertoires.

This clonotype was obtained from a human donor in good health. Source material: CD4+ effector T cells sorted from blood.

The CDR3 DNA sequence: TGTGCCAGCAGCTTAGCACCCACTCTTAACACCGGGGAGCTGTTTTTT. This translates into CASSLAPTLNTGELFF. The V call is TRBV7-8, the J call TRBJ2-2; no clear D. This CDR3 is built from 16 residues. The V end was cut by 0 bases, the J end by 2 bases, with 10 bases between. Germline CDR1 and CDR2: SGHVS and FQNEAQ. The full variable domain, with the rest looked up from reference TRBV7-8 and TRBJ2-2, is GAGVSQSPRYKVAKRGQDVALRCDPISGHVSLFWYQQALGQGPEFLTYFQNEAQLDKSGLPSDRFFAERPEGSVSTLKIQRTQQEDSAVYLCASSLAPTLNTGELFFGEGSRLTVL.